These 28 T cell receptor beta chains were sequenced from one sample in a study of blood T cell repertoires in COVID-19. Libraries were prepared by immunoSEQ multiplex PCR; TCRdb keeps only in-frame clonotypes and omits some of them. The data contain about 160,000 clones, around 84% of them singletons. The sample was peripheral blood. The source of these receptors is a man in his fifties with active or convalescent COVID-19.

The chain employs TRBV6-5 and TRBJ2-7; D may be TRBD1 (6 bases). V shed 6 bases and J shed 0 bases, with 15 bases lying between them. CDR1 is MNHEY and CDR2 is SVGAGI in the germline V gene. CDR3 size: 15 residues. The CDR3 DNA reads as TGTGCCAGCAGCCTGGGGGACAACTTCTCCTACGAGCAGTACTTC. Translation: CASSLGDNFSYEQYF.

The chain uses TRBV5-1 and TRBJ1-2; 7 bases line up with TRBD1. The CDR3 is 15 residues long. V trimming: 3 bases; J trimming: 0 bases; junction bases outside the gene matches: 5. Germline-derived CDR1 and CDR2 are SGHRS and YFSETQ. The CDR3 DNA is TGCGCCAGCAGCTGGTCGACAGGGACTAACTATGGCTACACCTTC. Protein: CASSWSTGTNYGYTF.

The V and J genes are TRBV2 and TRBJ1-6; 10 bases align to TRBD1. From germline, CDR1 is SNHLY and CDR2 FYNNEI. Trimming removed 6 bases from V and 10 bases from J; junction bases left unmatched: 9. The CDR3 is made up of 15 amino acids. For the CDR3, the DNA is TGTGCCAGCAGGCCAGGACAGGGGGAGATGTCACCCCTCCACTTT. It codes for CASRPGQGEMSPLHF.

The rearrangement joins TRBV6-5 to TRBJ2-5; TRBD2 is a possible D gene (6 bases). V gave up 2 bases and J gave up 7 bases, with 20 bases separating them. The germline V gene has CDR1 MNHEY and CDR2 SVGAGI. The CDR3 is made up of 16 amino acids. CDR3 sequence: CASSYRFRRGPGTQYF. Here the CDR3 DNA reads TGTGCCAGCAGTTACAGGTTTCGGAGGGGACCGGGGACCCAGTACTTC.

The J gene is TRBJ2-5, the V gene TRBV6-2 or TRBV6-3; 15 positions agree with TRBD2. The CDR3 is made up of 15 amino acids. V gave up 4 bases and J gave up 4 bases; unmatched junction bases: 1. Germline loops: CDR1 MNHEY, CDR2 SVGEGT. CDR3 coding DNA: TGTGCCAGCAGTTGGACTAGCGGGGGGGCAGAGACCCAGTACTTC. Its translation: CASSWTSGGAETQYF.

This sequence joins TRBV7-2 and TRBJ2-3; 10 bases line up with TRBD2. This CDR3 region has 15 residues. Germline trimming cut 5 bases from V and 2 bases from J; bases unmatched to any gene: 4. Germline CDR1 SGHTA, CDR2 FQGNSA. The CDR3 DNA reads TGTGCCAGCAGCGTTAGCGGGAGGTCCACAGATACGCAGTATTTT. Protein product: CASSVSGRSTDTQYF.

The sample holds one count of this clone. The rearrangement links TRBV20-1 to TRBJ1-6, with D possibly being TRBD1 (6 bases). This CDR3 is 16 amino acids long. Per germline, CDR1 DFQATT and CDR2 SNEGSKA (reference sequence). V shed 3 bases and J shed 7 bases, with 19 bases lying between them. CDR3 sequence (DNA): TGCAGTGCTAGTAGGGGGGGGGCAGGAAAGAATTCACCCCTCCACTTT. As protein: CSASRGGAGKNSPLHF.

The chain combines TRBV18 with TRBJ1-1; D might be TRBD1 (6 bases). Germline values: CDR1 KGHSH, CDR2 LQKENI. CDR3 length equals 14 residues. With 5 bases removed from V and 1 base from J, the gap between germline ends came to 11 bases. Written as DNA, the CDR3 is TGTGCCAGCTCAATACAGGGTAGGAACACTGAAGCTTTCTTT. Its translation is CASSIQGRNTEAFF.

The V call is TRBV11-3, the J call TRBJ2-7; D unresolved. Per the germline V gene, CDR1 is SGHNT and CDR2 is YENEEA. This CDR3 comprises 11 residues. V lost 4 bases and J 3 bases, leaving 4 bases between the germline ends. DNA for the CDR3: TGTGCCAGCAGCTCCATCTACGAGCAGTACTTC. Amino acid sequence: CASSSIYEQYF.

Regarding this clone: An end of the junction differs from the germline gene, which may be a read error. The chain has TRBV7-7 and TRBJ2-5; 10 bases line up with TRBD1. Germline loops: CDR1 SSHAT, CDR2 FNYEAQ (reference sequence). CDR3 length: 16 amino acids. The CDR3: CASSPGRTGGTETQYF. CDR3 bases: TGTGCTAGCAGCCCCGGACGGACAGGGGGGACGGAGACCCAGTACTTC.

The chain carries TRBV5-4 and TRBJ2-7, with 9 positions matching TRBD2. CDR3 length: 15 amino acids. V lost 4 bases, J lost 4 bases, and 9 bases stayed unmatched. Germline V gene lookup returns CDR1 SGHNT and CDR2 YYREEE (reference sequence). CDR3 bases: TGTGCCAGCAGCACTGTAGCGGGGGACGATTACGAGCAGTACTTC. This translates into CASSTVAGDDYEQYF.

This clone showed up just once. The genes are TRBV5-6 and TRBJ1-5; 9 bases agree with TRBD1. V was clipped by 3 bases and J by 1 base; unmatched bases: 8. Germline lookup yields CDR1 SGHDT and CDR2 YYEEEE. The CDR3 totals 17 residues. Here the CDR3 reads CASSSTSDRGSNQPQHF. As DNA, the CDR3 is TGTGCCAGCAGCTCAACTTCGGACAGGGGAAGCAATCAGCCCCAGCATTTT.

The chain uses TRBV4-3 and TRBJ2-1; 9 bases agree with TRBD2. The ends lost 4 bases at V and 5 bases at J; junction bases unmatched: 6. The germline gives CDR1 LGHNA, CDR2 YSLEER. The CDR3 totals 15 residues. CDR3 coding DNA: TGCGCCAGCAGCCGAGCGGGGGGCCAGGACAATGAGCAGTTCTTC. It yields the protein CASSRAGGQDNEQFF.

The chain is built from TRBV4-2 and TRBJ1-3; D remains ambiguous. Trimming left V 2 bases short and J 1 base short, with 9 bases between. This CDR3 is 15 amino acids long. Germline-derived CDR1 and CDR2 are LGHNA and YNFKEQ. CDR3 coding DNA: TGTGCCAGCAGCCAAAGTGCGGTGTCTGGAAACACCATATATTTT. It translates to CASSQSAVSGNTIYF.

Comments on this clone: The same CDR3 also results from other DNA sequences found in this sample. The chain links TRBV30 to TRBJ2-5, with a tentative D call TRBD1 (5 bases). The germline V gene has CDR1 GTSNPN and CDR2 SVGIG (reference sequence). V was trimmed by 3 bases and J by 4 bases, leaving 9 bases between them. The CDR3 is made up of 12 amino acids. CDR3 nucleotide sequence: TGTGCCTGGAGCCGCCAGGGAGAGACCCAGTACTTC. Protein sequence: CAWSRQGETQYF.

This clone appeared a single time. The chain has TRBV5-1 and TRBJ2-1; 9 bases align to TRBD2. Germline lookup yields CDR1 SGHRS and CDR2 YFSETQ. The J segment lost 0 bases and the V segment lost 4 bases, leaving 2 bases of the junction unmatched. The CDR3 sequence is 15 residues long. The DNA of the CDR3 is TGCGCCAGCAGCCCTAGCGGGAACTCCTACAATGAGCAGTTCTTC. It encodes CASSPSGNSYNEQFF. The full variable domain, its missing parts supplied by reference TRBV5-1 and TRBJ2-1, is KAGVTQTPRYLIKTRGQQVTLSCSPISGHRSVSWYQQTPGQGLQFLFEYFSETQRNKGNFPGRFSGRQFSNSRSEMNVSTLELGDSALYLCASSPSGNSYNEQFFGPGTRLTVL.

The rearrangement links TRBV2 to TRBJ2-7; TRBD2 might be the D (5 bases). V was shortened by 4 bases and J by 0 bases, with 10 bases between the two germline ends. There are 14 residues in the CDR3. Germline V CDR1 and CDR2: SNHLY, FYNNEI. The CDR3 protein is CASSVNSVSYEQYF. The CDR3 DNA reads TGTGCCAGCAGTGTGAATAGCGTCTCCTACGAGCAGTACTTC.

The chain carries TRBV9 and TRBJ1-1; D gene uncertain. The CDR3 is made up of 13 amino acids. Germline CDR1 reads SGDLS; CDR2 reads YYNGEE. Trimming removed 0 bases from V and 6 bases from J, with 9 bases in between. The CDR3 loop is CASSVDGDSEAFF. In DNA form, the CDR3 reads TGTGCCAGCAGCGTAGATGGCGACTCTGAAGCTTTCTTT.

The chain links TRBV5-4 to TRBJ2-1; 12 positions match TRBD2. This CDR3 is 15 amino acids long. V lost 4 bases to trimming and J lost 4 bases; unmatched junction nucleotides: 3. The germline CDR1 and CDR2 sequences are SGHNT and YYREEE (reference sequence). The CDR3 DNA sequence: TGTGCCAGCAGCGCGACTAGCGGGAGTTACAATGAGCAGTTCTTC. Translated, it gives CASSATSGSYNEQFF.

The rearrangement links TRBV7-9 to TRBJ2-1; D not certain. Germline loops: CDR1 SEHNR, CDR2 FQNEAQ (reference sequence). The CDR3 is made up of 12 amino acids. V was shortened by 6 bases and J by 9 bases, with 12 bases between the two germline ends. The CDR3 nucleotides read TGTGCCAGCAGGCTAGACTTCACTGAGCAGTTCTTC. It codes for CASRLDFTEQFF.

The chain recombines TRBV4-3 with TRBJ2-5; D uncertain. The V gene's germline CDR1 is LGHNA and CDR2 YSLEER. CDR3 length: 13 residues. V lost 3 bases and J 5 bases, leaving 10 bases between the germline ends. The chain's CDR3 is CASSQKLLETQYF. The CDR3 coding sequence is TGCGCCAGCAGCCAGAAACTTTTGGAGACCCAGTACTTC.

The chain employs TRBV24-1 and TRBJ2-1; 13 positions match TRBD2. The V segment lost 2 bases and the J segment 11 bases; nucleotides outside the gene matches: 8. The CDR3 runs to 16 residues. From germline, CDR1 is KGHDR and CDR2 SFDVKD. This CDR3 is CATSDSVPGLAGKQFF. The CDR3 DNA reads as TGTGCCACCAGTGATTCGGTCCCGGGACTAGCGGGAAAGCAGTTCTTC.

The chain is built from TRBV28 and TRBJ2-7, with 7 positions matching TRBD2. This CDR3 region has 12 residues. Germline V gene sequence: CDR1 MDHEN, CDR2 SYDVKM. Trimming cost V 5 bases and J 10 bases; bases outside gene matches: 8. DNA of the CDR3: TGTGCCAGCAGTCCCCGGACTAGTTCTCAGTACTTC. This gives the protein CASSPRTSSQYF.

This sequence joins TRBV6-2 or TRBV6-3 and TRBJ1-2; D call uncertain. This CDR3 has 15 amino acids. Germline V gene data show CDR1 as MNHEY and CDR2 as SVGEGT. Trimming cost V 5 bases and J 1 base, with 14 bases left between them. The CDR3 DNA reads as TGTGCCAGCAGTCGCCCGTCGGAGAGTAACTATGGCTACACCTTC. Its translation: CASSRPSESNYGYTF.

The chain couples TRBV5-1 to TRBJ2-3; tentative D call: TRBD2 (6 bases). The germline V gene encodes CDR1 SGHRS and CDR2 YFSETQ. V lost 0 bases, J lost 2 bases, and 10 bases lay in between. There are 15 residues in the CDR3. The CDR3 DNA reads as TGCGCCAGCAGCTTGGGACTAGAAAACACAGATACGCAGTATTTT. Translation gives CASSLGLENTDTQYF.

This clone was detected only once. The chain combines TRBV5-1 with TRBJ2-7; TRBD2 might be the D (6 bases). V dropped 4 bases and J dropped 0 bases, with 11 bases sitting between them. Germline CDR1 and CDR2: SGHRS and YFSETQ. The CDR3 has 14 residues. The CDR3 loop is CASSSQGGSYEQYF. The CDR3 bases are TGCGCCAGCAGCAGCCAGGGAGGCTCCTACGAGCAGTACTTC.

The chain uses TRBV7-8 and TRBJ2-7; 11 nucleotides line up with TRBD1. The trim removed 2 bases at V and 1 base at J, leaving 4 bases unmatched. From germline, CDR1 is SGHVS and CDR2 FQNEAQ. The CDR3 has 16 amino acids. The CDR3 DNA is TGTGCCAGCAGCTTAAGAGGGACAGGGGGATCCTACGAGCAGTACTTC. Translated: CASSLRGTGGSYEQYF.

J is TRBJ2-1 and V is TRBV5-5; 9 nucleotides match TRBD1. There are 17 residues in the CDR3. With V trimmed by 0 bases and J by 8 bases, 12 bases remained unmatched. Germline assignment: CDR1 SGHKS and CDR2 YYEKEE (reference sequence). The CDR3 is CASSLGAGTGWVDEQFF. The CDR3 bases are TGTGCCAGCAGCTTGGGGGCCGGGACAGGGTGGGTTGATGAGCAGTTCTTC.